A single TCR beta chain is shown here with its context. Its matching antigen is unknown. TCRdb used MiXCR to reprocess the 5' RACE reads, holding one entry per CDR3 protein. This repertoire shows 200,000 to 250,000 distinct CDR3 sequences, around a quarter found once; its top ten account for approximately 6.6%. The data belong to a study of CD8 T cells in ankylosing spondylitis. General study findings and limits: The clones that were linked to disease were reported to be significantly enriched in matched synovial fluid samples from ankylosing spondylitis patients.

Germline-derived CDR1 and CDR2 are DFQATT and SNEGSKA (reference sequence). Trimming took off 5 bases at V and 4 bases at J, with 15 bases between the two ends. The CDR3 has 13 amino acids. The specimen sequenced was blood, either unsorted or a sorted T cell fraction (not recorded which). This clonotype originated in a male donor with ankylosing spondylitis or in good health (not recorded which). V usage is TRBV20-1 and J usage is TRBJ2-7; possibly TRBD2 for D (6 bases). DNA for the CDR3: TGCAGTGCTGGGGGAGGTCAGTTGTACGAGCAGTACTTC. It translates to CSAGGGQLYEQYF.